This T cell receptor beta chain was sequenced during a study of regulatory T cells in long-lasting Graves disease. The sample holds a few counts of this clonotype. Combining iRepertoire HTBI primers with Arm-PCR of CDR3 regions, the authors built TCR beta libraries. From the multiplex PCR reads, TCRdb called clonotypes with MiXCR, one entry per CDR3 protein. The profile shows roughly 410,000 distinct CDR3 sequences, around 16% of them singletons. Time point noted: newly diagnosed GD, antithyroid drugs for less than 3 months. After RNA was extracted from PBMCs, the TCR library was made from it. Looked up from germline, CDR1 is SGHRS and CDR2 is YFSETQ. V was pared by 1 base and J by 7 bases, with 5 bases of the junction left unmatched. The CDR3 has 14 residues. The data were also submitted as part of a second study, on T cells in Graves' hyperthyroidism and ophthalmopathy. As reported in that work: Clinical symptoms, serum thyroxine, TRAb, thyroid ultrasound and orbital computed tomography informed diagnoses. A set of HTBI primers served as the primers for a first-round RT-PCR of the TCR CDR3.

This receptor was obtained from a woman aged 40 to 50 with Graves disease. This chain joins TRBV5-1 and TRBJ1-5, with 7 bases fitting TRBD1. The input for sequencing was peripheral blood mononuclear cells (PBMCs), taken at new diagnosis, from a patient treated with antithyroid drugs. The CDR3 DNA reads as TGCGCCAGCAGCTTGACAGGGGAGGGACAGCCCCAGCATTTT. It yields the protein CASSLTGEGQPQHF.